The 23 T cell receptor beta chains below come from one sample, sequenced in a study of T-cell reconstitution after alpha-beta-depleted transplantation in children (dated by TCRdb to the mid-2010s). Reading the label with the study, this specimen's treatment or condition is: allogeneic hematopoietic cell transplantation with graft depleted of TCRalphabeta T cells and CD19 B cells. The method behind the library was PCR. These reads were obtained on an Illumina HiSeq 2500. Molecular barcoding was employed in the preparation of TCR libraries, with unique molecular identifiers being used to normalize TCRbeta repertoire quantification. The public sequencing data were trimmed at Q25 with fastp and processed into clonotypes with MiXCR by TCRdb, which kept only in-frame beta chains. Records with the same CDR3 protein are collapsed into one entry carrying the most frequent genes and DNA. The sample records a few hundred thousand distinct CDR3 sequences, roughly 12% of which are singletons. Together, the top ten hold 23% of the sample.

The sample was peripheral blood, taken 180 days after TCRalphabeta/CD19-depleted stem cell transplant. The receptor set was obtained from a male patient between 2 and 10 years old who had a stem cell transplant for chronic granulomatous disease, so the T cells may come from the graft donor.

This clonotype was picked up a small number of times. V gene TRBV5-1 combines with J gene TRBJ2-1, with a weak D call TRBD1 (6 bases). CDR1 is SGHRS, CDR2 YFSETQ, per germline. V was cut by 4 bases and J by 6 bases, with 11 bases left in between. This CDR3 is 13 amino acids long. The CDR3, as DNA: TGCGCCAGCAGCACAGGGCCCGCCAATGAGCAGTTCTTC. Encoded protein: CASSTGPANEQFF.

This clonotype was detected ten times or more. This sequence joins TRBV11-3 and TRBJ2-3; D is perhaps TRBD2 (6 bases). This CDR3 has 15 amino acids. The germline V gene has CDR1 SGHNT and CDR2 YENEEA. Trimming pared 4 bases from V and 4 bases from J, leaving 15 bases between. The CDR3 nucleotides are TGTGCCAGCAGCTCAAGCGGGCCCTTCCCAGATACGCAGTATTTT. Translating it yields CASSSSGPFPDTQYF.

There are many counts of this clonotype. The genes are TRBV5-1 and TRBJ2-1; possibly TRBD1 for D (6 bases). CDR1 is SGHRS and CDR2 is YFSETQ in the germline V gene. Trimming took 4 bases from V and 8 from J, leaving 10 bases between them. There are 12 residues in the CDR3. The CDR3: CASSRKGDEQFF. CDR3 in DNA: TGCGCCAGCAGCCGGAAGGGGGATGAGCAGTTCTTC.

The chain links TRBV9 to TRBJ1-2; D unclear. This CDR3 is built from 18 residues. The germline V and J ends were trimmed by 3 bases and 6 bases, with 27 bases remaining between them. Germline lookup yields CDR1 SGDLS and CDR2 YYNGEE. The CDR3 nucleotides are TGTGCCAGCAGCGGGACGCCCAATCTAGAAGAATTTTCTAATGGCTACACCTTC. Translation: CASSGTPNLEEFSNGYTF.

This clonotype was detected many times. The genes are TRBV5-1 and TRBJ2-3; 12 bases align to TRBD1. The length of the CDR3 is 16 residues. V shed 0 bases and J 4 bases; nucleotides not matched to a gene: 3. CDR1 SGHRS and CDR2 YFSETQ come from the germline V gene. The CDR3 loop is CASSLAGTGGADTQYF. The CDR3 DNA follows: TGCGCCAGCAGCTTGGCGGGGACAGGGGGCGCAGATACGCAGTATTTT.

This clonotype was counted many times. The CDR3 region is CASSQDDGNTGELFF. In DNA form, the CDR3 reads TGCGCCAGCAGCCAAGATGATGGGAACACCGGGGAGCTGTTTTTT. The chain couples TRBV4-1 to TRBJ2-2, with D hard to call. CDR1 and CDR2 (germline): MGHRA, YSYEKL. Trimming stripped 0 bases from V and 1 base from J, with 6 bases between. CDR3 length: 15 amino acids.

This clonotype was found many times. The V call is TRBV7-9, the J call TRBJ2-7; D may be TRBD2 (5 bases). This CDR3 has 15 amino acids. Germline loops: CDR1 SEHNR, CDR2 FQNEAQ (reference sequence). Trimming left V 5 bases short and J 2 bases short, with 16 bases between. The CDR3 loop is CASSPWKGVTYEQYF. The CDR3 coding sequence is TGTGCCAGCAGCCCCTGGAAGGGAGTTACCTACGAGCAGTACTTC.

Ten or more counts support this clonotype. CDR3 nucleotides: TGTGCCAGCAGCGTCGGCGGGTCCGACTACGAGCAGTACTTC. Translating gives CASSVGGSDYEQYF. This rearrangement joins TRBV9 to TRBJ2-7; perhaps TRBD2 as D (5 bases). Looked up from germline, CDR1 is SGDLS and CDR2 is YYNGEE. The CDR3 covers 14 residues. Trimming took 2 bases from V and 3 from J, leaving 12 bases between them.

Regarding this clonotype: Given a much more abundant clone one base away, this may be a read error. The V gene is TRBV6-1, the J gene TRBJ1-4; D is perhaps TRBD1 (6 bases). The CDR3 loop spans 14 amino acids. CDR1 MNHNS and CDR2 SASEGT come from the germline V gene. CDR3 nucleotides: TGTGCCAGCAGTACAGGGTCCCCTAATAAAAAACTGTTTTTT. It yields the protein CASSTGSPNKKLFF.

This clonotype was seen repeatedly, ten times or more. This chain uses TRBV12-3 or TRBV12-4 with TRBJ2-7, with 8 positions matching TRBD2. The length of the CDR3 is 14 residues. V dropped 3 bases and J dropped 3; count of bases not matched to a gene: 4. CDR3 residues: CASSFPTSVYEQYF. Written as DNA, the CDR3 is TGTGCCAGCAGTTTCCCGACTAGCGTCTACGAGCAGTACTTC.

This chain uses TRBV12-3 or TRBV12-4 with TRBJ1-4; no clear D gene. V lost 2 bases to trimming and J lost 8 bases, with 12 bases between them. CDR3 length: 14 amino acids. The CDR3 DNA follows: TGTGCCAGCAGTTTATTTCGGGGTCGCGAAAAACTGTTTTTT. Protein sequence: CASSLFRGREKLFF.

This clonotype was detected many times. This rearrangement joins TRBV20-1 to TRBJ1-1; TRBD1 is a possible D gene (6 bases). CDR1 and CDR2 from the germline V gene are DFQATT and SNEGSKA (reference sequence). The CDR3 consists of 14 residues. Trimming took 1 base from V and 9 from J, leaving 18 bases between them. The CDR3 sequence is CSARGLDVGAKAFF. CDR3 sequence (DNA): TGCAGTGCTAGAGGTCTCGATGTGGGGGCGAAAGCTTTCTTT.

Ten or more counts support this clonotype. The rearrangement links TRBV27 to TRBJ2-1, with 10 bases fitting TRBD2. The CDR3 runs 17 residues. Germline-derived CDR1 and CDR2 are MNHEY and SMNVEV (reference sequence). Unmatched junction bases numbered 13, after V lost 5 bases and J lost 6 bases. CDR3 loop: CASSPYRASGRGNEQFF. The CDR3 DNA is TGTGCCAGCAGTCCGTATCGGGCTAGCGGGAGAGGCAATGAGCAGTTCTTC.

This clonotype came up a few times. The chain uses TRBV12-3 or TRBV12-4 and TRBJ1-1; D is ambiguous. The CDR3 contains 14 residues. With 1 base removed from V and 4 bases from J, the gap between germline ends came to 10 bases. The CDR3 nucleotides read TGTGCCAGCAGTTTAGGGAGATTGGGCACTGAAGCTTTCTTT. Translation gives CASSLGRLGTEAFF.

A single count supports this clonotype. A far larger clone is one base from this, pointing to a likely read error. The rearrangement uses TRBV27 and TRBJ2-3, with D tentatively TRBD1 or TRBD2 (5 bases each). The CDR3 has 14 amino acids. Germline V gives CDR1 MNHEY, CDR2 SMNVEV (reference sequence). V was pared by 0 bases and J by 5 bases, with 9 bases between. CDR3 protein: CASSLSRGRDTQYF. CDR3 in DNA: TGTGCCAGCAGTTTATCGAGGGGCAGAGATACGCAGTATTTT.

With regard to this clonotype: A much larger clone differs by one base, so this may be a read error. This chain joins TRBV9 and TRBJ2-3; D is uncertain. CDR1 is SGDLS and CDR2 is YYNGEE in the germline V gene. This CDR3 has 16 residues. The CDR3 sequence: CASSVEGIGYTYTQYF. The CDR3 coding sequence is TGTGCCAGCAGCGTAGAGGGTATTGGGTACACATATACGCAGTATTTT.

This clonotype has only a few counts. This rearrangement joins TRBV30 to TRBJ2-2, with TRBD2 identical over 10 bases. V lost 4 bases and J lost 6; bases outside the gene matches: 5. Germline assignment: CDR1 GTSNPN and CDR2 SVGIG (reference sequence). CDR3 size: 14 residues. CDR3 nucleotide sequence: TGTGCCTGGAAGCTAGCGGGAGTAGCCGGGGAGCTGTTTTTT. Translated, it gives CAWKLAGVAGELFF.

At least ten counts were recorded for this clonotype. The chain carries TRBV29-1 and TRBJ2-1, with 7 positions matching TRBD1. Looked up from germline, CDR1 is SQVTM and CDR2 is ANQGSEA. Trimming cost V 0 bases and J 15 bases; bases outside gene matches: 8. CDR3 length: 12 amino acids. The chain's CDR3 is CSVEDAKTGSFF. The CDR3 DNA follows: TGCAGCGTTGAAGATGCCAAGACAGGGTCGTTCTTC.

J is TRBJ1-1 and V is TRBV19; a possible D gene is TRBD1 (6 bases). The germline V and J ends were trimmed by 3 bases and 1 base, with 9 bases remaining between them. The CDR3 runs 14 residues. Germline loops: CDR1 LNHDA, CDR2 SQIVND (reference sequence). The CDR3 DNA is TGTGCCAGTAGTATGTCCAGGGGGAACACTGAAGCTTTCTTT. Translation: CASSMSRGNTEAFF.

This clonotype was counted many times. V gene TRBV7-3 combines with J gene TRBJ2-1; 9 nucleotides line up with TRBD1. Looked up from germline, CDR1 is SGHTA and CDR2 is FQGTGA. V dropped 7 bases and J dropped 3; count of bases not matched to a gene: 7. This CDR3 spans 15 amino acids. CDR3 in amino acids: CASNKQGAGYNEQFF. The CDR3 DNA sequence: TGTGCCAGCAACAAACAGGGGGCCGGCTACAATGAGCAGTTCTTC.

Many counts were recorded for this clonotype. The CDR3 here is CASSLQELAGGRQYF. CDR3 in DNA: TGTGCCAGCAGCTTACAAGAACTAGCGGGGGGGCGGCAGTACTTC. The chain joins TRBV11-2 to TRBJ2-7, with 13 bases matching TRBD2. Germline loops: CDR1 SGHAT, CDR2 FQNNGV. The V segment lost 2 bases and the J segment 9 bases; nucleotides outside the gene matches: 7. The length of the CDR3 is 15 residues.

The chain is built from TRBV23-1 and TRBJ2-1; D is undetermined. TRBV23-1 is flagged as an ORF with uncertain function. V shed 7 bases and J shed 0 bases, with 19 bases lying between them. This CDR3 comprises 17 residues. CDR3 in amino acids: CASNQTRLHYSYNEQFF. The DNA of the CDR3 is TGCGCCAGCAACCAGACCCGGTTGCATTACTCCTACAATGAGCAGTTCTTC.

The table lists this clonotype with many counts. The rearrangement uses TRBV9 and TRBJ2-1; 8 bases align to TRBD1. The J segment lost 6 bases and the V segment lost 6 bases, leaving 5 bases of the junction unmatched. The CDR3 covers 13 residues. Per germline, CDR1 SGDLS and CDR2 YYNGEE. This CDR3 is CASNIGQGNEQFF. The CDR3, as DNA: TGTGCCAGCAATATCGGACAGGGCAATGAGCAGTTCTTC.